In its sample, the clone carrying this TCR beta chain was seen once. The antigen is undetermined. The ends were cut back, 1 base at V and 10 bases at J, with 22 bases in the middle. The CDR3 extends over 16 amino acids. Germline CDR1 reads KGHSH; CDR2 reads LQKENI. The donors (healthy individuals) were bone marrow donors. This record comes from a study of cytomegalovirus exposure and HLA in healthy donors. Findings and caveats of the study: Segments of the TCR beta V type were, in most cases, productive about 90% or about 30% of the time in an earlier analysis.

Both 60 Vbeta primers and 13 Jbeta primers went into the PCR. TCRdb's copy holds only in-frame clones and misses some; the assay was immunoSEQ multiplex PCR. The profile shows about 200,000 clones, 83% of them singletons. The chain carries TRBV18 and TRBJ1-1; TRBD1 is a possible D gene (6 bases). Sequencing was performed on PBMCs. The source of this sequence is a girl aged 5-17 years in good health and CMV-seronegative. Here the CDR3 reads CASSPRTIEGGGGAFF. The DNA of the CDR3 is TGTGCCAGCTCACCACGTACCATAGAGGGTGGGGGCGGAGCTTTCTTT.